Listed here are 4 T cell receptor beta chains from one sample, sequenced in a study of T cells in Graves' hyperthyroidism and ophthalmopathy. RNA transcripts were the template for amplifying TCR beta CDR3 regions. First-round RT-PCR of the TCR CDR3 relied on the HTBI primer set. TCRdb itself ran the multiplex PCR reads through MiXCR, one entry per CDR3 protein. The sample holds roughly 740,000 distinct CDR3 sequences; around 17% are singletons and the top ten take 8.4%. Material: blood. The receptor source for this set is a man aged 18 to 35 with Graves' hyperthyroidism.

This clonotype was counted between two and nine times. This sequence joins TRBV19 and TRBJ1-2, with 11 nucleotides matching TRBD1. V shed 3 bases and J 6 bases; nucleotides not matched to a gene: 6. CDR1 is LNHDA and CDR2 is SQIVND in the germline V gene (reference sequence). The CDR3 sequence is 15 residues long. The CDR3 DNA sequence: TGTGCCAGTAGTATCTCCGGGACAGGGGGTAATGGCTACACCTTC. Protein sequence: CASSISGTGGNGYTF.

This chain connects TRBV28 to TRBJ2-1; 12 nucleotides line up with TRBD2. J was trimmed by 4 bases and V by 8 bases; bases with no gene match: 9. Germline CDR1 is MDHEN and CDR2 is SYDVKM. The CDR3 length is 16 residues. CDR3 region: CASASGGGEHYNEQFF. As DNA, the CDR3 is TGTGCCAGCGCTAGCGGGGGGGGGGAACATTACAATGAGCAGTTCTTC.

CDR3 in amino acids: CSARDPSLGGETQYF. The CDR3 DNA is TGCAGTGCTAGAGATCCTTCTCTCGGCGGAGAGACCCAGTACTTC. The rearrangement links TRBV20-1 to TRBJ2-5; D is ambiguous. The V gene's germline CDR1 is DFQATT and CDR2 SNEGSKA (reference sequence). The CDR3 has 15 amino acids. V lost 0 bases, J lost 4 bases, and 15 bases lay in between.

This clonotype was counted only a few times. The V and J genes are TRBV11-3 and TRBJ1-1; D is uncertain. CDR1 and CDR2 from the germline V gene are SGHNT and YENEEA. The CDR3 sequence is 14 residues long. Between the trimmed V and J ends, which lost 6 bases and 1 base, there was a span of 12 bases. The CDR3 reads CASSRGSRNTEAFF. DNA of the CDR3: TGTGCCAGCAGTCGAGGGTCGCGGAACACTGAAGCTTTCTTT.